A single sample gave rise to the 27 T cell receptor beta chains below, sequenced in a study of Graves' ophthalmopathy and Graves' hyperthyroidism. RNA transcripts yielded amplified TCR beta CDR3 regions. First-round RT-PCR with HTBI primers preceded a second-round multiplex PCR. TCRdb re-analysed the multiplex PCR reads in MiXCR, keeping a single row per CDR3 protein. Of about 550,000 distinct CDR3 sequences in the sample, less than 40% are singletons; the top ten hold approximately 4.1%. The material sequenced was peripheral blood or thyroid tissue (not recorded which). These receptors were collected from an adult man with Graves' hyperthyroidism.

Regarding this clonotype: Just one base apart from a much larger clone, this may be a read error. J is TRBJ1-1 and V is TRBV7-8, with 7 bases fitting TRBD1. The ends lost 1 base at V and 7 bases at J; junction bases unmatched: 3. The CDR3 runs 13 residues. In germline, CDR1 is SGHVS, CDR2 FQNEAQ. This CDR3 is CASSLVGDSEAFF. The CDR3 nucleotides read TGTGCCAGCAGCTTAGTGGGGGACAGTGAAGCTTTCTTT.

In its sample, this clonotype was seen a few times. This rearrangement joins TRBV11-2 to TRBJ2-3; 10 bases are shared with TRBD2. This CDR3 has 15 amino acids. With V trimmed by 5 bases and J by 2 bases, 4 bases remained unmatched. Germline V lookup: CDR1 SGHAT, CDR2 FQNNGV. The CDR3 protein is CASSPGLADTDTQYF. The CDR3 DNA follows: TGTGCCAGCAGCCCTGGACTAGCGGACACAGATACGCAGTATTTT. Full variable domain (remainder filled in from reference TRBV11-2 and TRBJ2-3): EAGVAQSPRYKIIEKRQSVAFWCNPISGHATLYWYQQILGQGPKLLIQFQNNGVVDDSQLPKDRFSAERLKGVDSTLKIQPAKLEDSAVYLCASSPGLADTDTQYFGPGTRLTVL.

This clonotype was picked up many times. The chain joins TRBV5-1 to TRBJ1-1, with D perhaps TRBD1 (5 bases). V dropped 0 bases and J dropped 1 base, with 10 bases sitting between them. The CDR3 extends over 15 amino acids. In germline, CDR1 is SGHRS, CDR2 YFSETQ. CDR3 loop: CASSLVGVPNTEAFF. CDR3 coding DNA: TGCGCCAGCAGCTTGGTAGGGGTCCCGAACACTGAAGCTTTCTTT.

This clonotype was observed many times. V and J are TRBV13 and TRBJ2-7; 7 nucleotides match TRBD1. This CDR3 comprises 15 residues. Germline CDR1 is PRHDT and CDR2 is FYEKMQ (reference sequence). The V gene end was trimmed by 5 bases and the J gene end by 0 bases; junction bases not matched to a gene: 7. CDR3 in amino acids: CASSPADRDSYEQYF. The CDR3 DNA follows: TGTGCCAGCAGCCCGGCCGACAGGGACTCCTACGAGCAGTACTTC.

A note on this clonotype: This may come from a read error, since a much larger clone is one base off. The J gene is TRBJ2-5, the V gene TRBV6-6; D is uncertain. The CDR3 contains 14 residues. The V gene's germline CDR1 is MNHNY and CDR2 SVGAGI (reference sequence). Trimming removed 2 bases at V and 5 bases at J, with 12 bases between. In nucleotides, the CDR3 is TGTGCCAGCAGTTACGTGAACAGCTCGGAGACCCAGTACTTC. This translates into CASSYVNSSETQYF.

The chain is built from TRBV7-9 and TRBJ1-2; 9 positions match TRBD1. The V segment lost 1 base and the J segment 2 bases; nucleotides outside the gene matches: 8. Germline CDR1 is SEHNR and CDR2 is FQNEAQ (reference sequence). CDR3 size: 17 residues. The CDR3 loop reads CASSLVQGARANYGYTF. The CDR3 DNA reads as TGTGCCAGCAGCTTAGTACAGGGGGCTCGAGCGAACTATGGCTACACCTTC.

This clonotype was seen just once. The chain uses TRBV5-1 and TRBJ1-2, with 8 nucleotides matching TRBD1. The CDR3 covers 15 residues. Germline V CDR1 and CDR2: SGHRS, YFSETQ. Losses at the gene ends were 1 base for V and 5 bases for J; bases not matched to a gene: 7. CDR3 DNA: TGCGCCAGCAGCTTGCTTTCAGGGGGCGGGTATGGCTACACCTTC. Its protein product is CASSLLSGGGYGYTF.

Regarding this clonotype: The junction differs from germline at one of its ends, possibly a read error. This chain links TRBV7-3 with TRBJ2-6; D is uncertain. This CDR3 comprises 8 residues. Per the germline V gene, CDR1 is SGHTA and CDR2 is FQGTGA. The CDR3 here is CASSTDGF. The DNA for the CDR3 is TGTGCCAGCAGTACGGACGGATTC.

The chain has TRBV10-3 and TRBJ2-1; 7 bases map to TRBD1. Germline CDR1 reads ENHRY; CDR2 reads SYGVKD. The CDR3 is made up of 13 amino acids. Germline trimming cut 2 bases from V and 7 bases from J; bases unmatched to any gene: 2. CDR3 nucleotide sequence: TGTGCCATCAGTGAGAAGGGGGCGAATGAGCAGTTCTTC. It yields the protein CAISEKGANEQFF.

The sample holds many counts of this clonotype. The chain combines TRBV2 with TRBJ1-2; 7 nucleotides align to TRBD1. V was clipped by 6 bases and J by 4 bases; unmatched bases: 2. The germline CDR1 and CDR2 sequences are SNHLY and FYNNEI. This CDR3 has 12 residues. The CDR3 sequence is CASRRTGYGYTF. Here the CDR3 DNA reads TGTGCCAGCAGGCGGACAGGCTATGGCTACACCTTC.

This clonotype was observed many times. The chain is built from TRBV2 and TRBJ2-5; D might be TRBD1 (6 bases). The V end lost 6 bases, the J end lost 2 bases, and 10 bases lay between the germline ends. Germline V gene lookup returns CDR1 SNHLY and CDR2 FYNNEI. The CDR3 runs to 13 residues. The CDR3 DNA sequence: TGTGCCAGCAGGCGGACAGTACAAGAGACCCAGTACTTC. Translation gives CASRRTVQETQYF.

Only one count was recorded for this clonotype. The V and J genes are TRBV7-3 and TRBJ1-2, with 8 bases aligning to TRBD1. This CDR3 is 16 amino acids long. Trimming removed 5 bases from V and 2 bases from J; junction bases left unmatched: 10. Germline CDR1 reads SGHTA; CDR2 reads FQGTGA. The CDR3 loop reads CASSDDRGAGNYGYTF. Here the CDR3 DNA reads TGTGCCAGCAGCGACGACAGGGGAGCTGGAAACTATGGCTACACCTTC. Full variable domain (rest looked up from reference TRBV7-3 and TRBJ1-2): GAGVSQTPSNKVTEKGKYVELRCDPISGHTALYWYRQSLGQGPEFLIYFQGTGAADDSGLPNDRFFAVRPEGSVSTLKIQRTERGDSAVYLCASSDDRGAGNYGYTFGSGTRLTVV.

The chain recombines TRBV9 with TRBJ1-6; D possibly corresponds to TRBD1 (5 bases). Germline lookup yields CDR1 SGDLS and CDR2 YYNGEE. The CDR3 has 14 amino acids. The germline V and J ends were trimmed by 3 bases and 7 bases, with 11 bases remaining between them. CDR3 coding DNA: TGTGCCAGCAGCGGTGTCACAGGCAATTCACCCCTCCACTTT. It is translated as CASSGVTGNSPLHF.

This clonotype is a singleton in its sample. Sequence at one end of the junction differs from germline and may be a read error. J is TRBJ2-7 and V is TRBV5-1; D ambiguous. The CDR3 has 14 residues. The germline gives CDR1 SGHRS, CDR2 YFSETQ. The CDR3 loop is CASSLLDIPYEQYF. The CDR3 DNA sequence: TGTGCCAGCAGCCTGCTAGATATTCCCTACGAGCAGTACTTC.

As to this clonotype: A clone one base away is much larger, so this may be a read error. The V gene is TRBV20-1, the J gene TRBJ1-2, with a weak D call TRBD1 (6 bases). V was shortened by 4 bases and J by 6 bases, with 15 bases between the two germline ends. CDR1 is DFQATT and CDR2 is SNEGSKA in the germline V gene (reference sequence). The CDR3 loop spans 13 amino acids. This CDR3 reads CSAKDRISDGYTF. CDR3 sequence (DNA): TGCAGTGCTAAGGACAGAATAAGCGATGGCTACACCTTC.

As concerns this clonotype: The junction departs from the called germline gene at one end, perhaps through a read error. The genes are TRBV7-3 and TRBJ1-1, with D possibly TRBD1 on 6 matching bases. The CDR3 runs to 15 residues. CDR1 is SGHTA, CDR2 FQGTGA, per germline. In DNA form, the CDR3 reads TGCGCCAGCAGCCAAGTACAGGGATCGAACACTGAAGCTTTCTTT. Its protein is CASSQVQGSNTEAFF.

Many counts were recorded for this clonotype. The CDR3 loop reads CASSLDRVNTEAFF. CDR3 coding DNA: TGTGCCAGCAGTTTAGACAGGGTGAACACTGAAGCTTTCTTT. The gene calls are TRBV12-3 or TRBV12-4 and TRBJ1-1, with D tentatively TRBD1 (6 bases). The CDR3 loop spans 14 amino acids. V was pared by 1 base and J by 0 bases, with 6 bases between.

Notes on this clonotype: Compared with germline, one end of the junction differs, possibly owing to a read error. The chain has TRBV27 and TRBJ1-2; D not resolved. The CDR3 covers 12 residues. CDR1 is MNHEY and CDR2 is SMNVEV in the germline V gene (reference sequence). DNA of the CDR3: TGTGCCAGCAGTTACGGGCTGGGCGGTAACGCCTTC. Protein product: CASSYGLGGNAF.

This clonotype was picked up many times. The rearrangement links TRBV29-1 to TRBJ1-1; possible D gene TRBD1, 5 bases. The CDR3 contains 12 residues. CDR1 and CDR2 (germline): SQVTM, ANQGSEA. V was trimmed by 8 bases and J by 4 bases, leaving 14 bases between them. The CDR3 spells CSTARAGTEAFF. Written as DNA, the CDR3 is TGCAGCACCGCCAGGGCTGGCACTGAAGCTTTCTTT.

A note on this clonotype: The junction shows a germline mismatch at one end, possibly a read error. This chain connects TRBV7-9 to TRBJ2-2, with D tentatively TRBD2 (5 bases). The CDR3 consists of 15 residues. Germline loops: CDR1 SEHNR, CDR2 FQNEAQ (reference sequence). The CDR3, as DNA: TGTGCCATCAGCTTAGGCGGGCTTAACACCGGGGAGCTGTTTTTT. This encodes CAISLGGLNTGELFF.

This clonotype occurred many times. The rearrangement links TRBV2 to TRBJ2-5, with 15 bases aligning to TRBD2. The CDR3 has 15 amino acids. After removal of 5 bases from V and 4 bases from J, the junction contained 2 bases not matched to a gene. From germline, CDR1 is SNHLY and CDR2 FYNNEI. In DNA form, the CDR3 reads TGTGCCAGCAGTCGGACTAGCGGGAGGGGAGAGACCCAGTACTTC. This sequence encodes CASSRTSGRGETQYF.

This clonotype was counted ten times or more. The rearrangement uses TRBV7-8 and TRBJ2-5; TRBD2 might be the D (5 bases). Trimming stripped 1 base from V and 9 bases from J, with 12 bases between. This CDR3 comprises 13 residues. CDR1 is SGHVS, CDR2 FQNEAQ, per germline. CDR3 sequence: CASSLGKRMAQYF. As DNA, the CDR3 is TGTGCCAGCAGCTTAGGCAAGCGGATGGCCCAGTACTTC.

There are many counts of this clonotype. This chain connects TRBV5-1 to TRBJ1-2, with 10 bases fitting TRBD1. Trimming cost V 0 bases and J 6 bases; bases outside gene matches: 2. Germline CDR1 is SGHRS and CDR2 is YFSETQ. The CDR3 has 14 residues. The CDR3 reads CASSLEGTGDGYTF. In DNA form, the CDR3 reads TGCGCCAGCAGCTTGGAGGGGACAGGGGATGGCTACACCTTC.

This clonotype has at least ten counts. This chain joins TRBV20-1 and TRBJ1-5; 10 bases agree with TRBD1. CDR3 length: 15 amino acids. V gave up 6 bases and J gave up 5 bases; unmatched junction bases: 10. Germline V gene data show CDR1 as DFQATT and CDR2 as SNEGSKA (reference sequence). The CDR3 bases are TGCAGTGCCCCCAGGGCCGGGACAGGGGATCAGCCCCAGCATTTT. Translating it yields CSAPRAGTGDQPQHF.

In its sample, this clonotype was seen many times. This chain joins TRBV11-2 and TRBJ2-2; D is ambiguous. V lost 1 base and J 5 bases, leaving 11 bases between the germline ends. The CDR3 consists of 15 residues. The V gene's germline CDR1 is SGHAT and CDR2 FQNNGV. The CDR3 region is CASSLGLKGTGELFF. CDR3 sequence (DNA): TGTGCCAGCAGCTTAGGCCTTAAGGGAACCGGGGAGCTGTTTTTT.

The chain employs TRBV20-1 and TRBJ2-7; 9 bases are a match to TRBD2. Germline loops: CDR1 DFQATT, CDR2 SNEGSKA (reference sequence). The CDR3 has 14 residues. V trimming: 3 bases; J trimming: 2 bases; junction bases outside the gene matches: 5. CDR3 residues: CSARRTSEAYEQYF. DNA for the CDR3: TGCAGTGCTAGGCGGACTAGCGAGGCCTACGAGCAGTACTTC.

This chain joins TRBV19 and TRBJ2-5; 11 bases align to TRBD1. Germline-derived CDR1 and CDR2 are LNHDA and SQIVND (reference sequence). After removal of 5 bases from V and 4 bases from J, the junction contained 6 bases not matched to a gene. CDR3 length: 15 residues. The CDR3 nucleotides are TGTGCCAGTAGTTACGGGACAGGGGGAGCAGAGACCCAGTACTTC. Its translation is CASSYGTGGAETQYF.